The rows below give T cell receptor beta chains drawn from one sample of a study of blood T cell repertoires in COVID-19. Method: immunoSEQ multiplex PCR; TCRdb's copy keeps in-frame clones and lacks some. The sample includes under 150,000 clones, roughly 76% of them seen just once. Sequencing input: peripheral blood. The origin of the receptors is a woman in her forties or fifties with active or convalescent COVID-19. CDR3s include the opening cysteine and the closing phenylalanine or tryptophan. A D gene is named only where the DNA matches it firmly. Where a row states a size, it is once, few, many or the class of an expanded clone; other rows omit it.

J,size,V,D,DNA,CDR3
TRBJ1-5,.,TRBV19,.,TGTGCCAGTAACGTCAGGGGCCATGGCAATCAGCCCCAGCATTTT,CASNVRGHGNQPQHF
TRBJ2-5,.,TRBV6-6,.,TGTGCCAGCAAAGGGGGAGGGGACCAAGAGACCCAGTACTTC,CASKGGGDQETQYF
TRBJ2-5,.,TRBV6-2/TRBV6-3,TRBD1,TGTGCCAGCAGTTTTCTCGGACAGGACCAAGAGACCCAGTACTTC,CASSFLGQDQETQYF
TRBJ2-7,many,TRBV7-8,TRBD1,TGTGCCAGCAGCTTAAGGACAGGGCTCTACGAGCAGTACTTC,CASSLRTGLYEQYF
TRBJ1-2,.,TRBV19,.,TGTGCCAGTAAGGACACTAACTATGGCTACACCTTC,CASKDTNYGYTF
TRBJ2-1,few,TRBV28,.,TGTGCCAGCAGTAGACCCCAGGGGAGGGATGAGCAGTTCTTC,CASSRPQGRDEQFF
TRBJ1-1,.,TRBV6-5,TRBD1,TGTGCCAGCAGCTCGACAGGGTTCAACACTGAAGCTTTCTTT,CASSSTGFNTEAFF
TRBJ2-1,.,TRBV11-2,TRBD2,TGTGCCAGCAGCGAATGGACTAGCGGGAGCCGCGAGCAGTTCTTC,CASSEWTSGSREQFF
TRBJ1-1,.,TRBV12-3/TRBV12-4,.,TGTGCCAGCACGGGGGGCTTTAACACTGAAGCTTTCTTT,CASTGGFNTEAFF
TRBJ2-7,few,TRBV30,TRBD1,TGTGCCTGGGGACAGGGAACCGAGCAGTACTTC,CAWGQGTEQYF
TRBJ1-2,.,TRBV7-3,TRBD1,TGTGCCAGCAGCTTATCAGGGGGCATGGATGGCTACACCTTC,CASSLSGGMDGYTF
TRBJ1-4,.,TRBV5-6,TRBD1,TGTGCCAGCAGGTCAAACCAACAGGGGGTGGAAAAACTGTTTTTT,CASRSNQQGVEKLFF
TRBJ1-6,.,TRBV3-1/TRBV3-2,.,TGTGCCAGCAGCCAAACGCGCGGTTCACCCCTCCACTTT,CASSQTRGSPLHF
TRBJ1-1,.,TRBV11-2,.,TGTGCCAGCAGCTTAGAGCAGGTAGCTGAAGCTTTCTTT,CASSLEQVAEAFF
TRBJ1-4,.,TRBV28,.,TGTGCCAGCAGTTTATGGGGCAGGTCAAATGAAAAACTGTTTTTT,CASSLWGRSNEKLFF
TRBJ2-3,.,TRBV2,TRBD2,TGTGCCAGCAAGACTAGCGGGAGCACAGATACGCAGTATTTT,CASKTSGSTDTQYF
TRBJ1-1,.,TRBV16,.,TGTGCCAGCAGCCCAAGGACAGCTAACACTGAAGCTTTCTTT,CASSPRTANTEAFF
TRBJ2-4,once,TRBV4-2,TRBD1,TGTGCCAGCAGCCACCCGACAGGGGATAGAAACATTCAGTACTTC,CASSHPTGDRNIQYF
TRBJ1-5,.,TRBV18,.,TGTGCCAGCTCACCACCCTGGGGGGGGACAAATCGCCAGCCCCAGCATTTT,CASSPPWGGTNRQPQHF
TRBJ2-7,.,TRBV6-5,TRBD1,TGTGCCAGCAGTTACTCGGGACAGAGAGTCTACGAGCAGTACTTC,CASSYSGQRVYEQYF
TRBJ1-2,.,TRBV6-2/TRBV6-3,TRBD1,TGTGCCAGCAGCTTTGATAAGGGACAGTGGAACTATGGCTACACCTTC,CASSFDKGQWNYGYTF
TRBJ2-2,.,TRBV3-1/TRBV3-2,TRBD2,TGTGCCAGCAGCCTGACTAGCGGGAGGGCCAGGGGCGGGGAGCTGTTTTTT,CASSLTSGRARGGELFF
TRBJ1-2,few,TRBV18,TRBD1,TGTGCCAGCTCAACTTCAACCGGGACAGGGCTCTATGGCTACACCTTC,CASSTSTGTGLYGYTF
TRBJ1-1,.,TRBV3-1/TRBV3-2,.,TGTGCCAGCAGCCCCACGACGGGCACTGAAGCTTTCTTT,CASSPTTGTEAFF
TRBJ2-3,.,TRBV21-1,.,TGTGCCAGAGTTGTTAGCGGGGGGGTGAGGAATACGCAGTATTTT,CARVVSGGVRNTQYF
TRBJ2-3,many,TRBV2,.,TGTGCCACCCAGGGGATGGGAACAGATACGCAGTATTTT,CATQGMGTDTQYF